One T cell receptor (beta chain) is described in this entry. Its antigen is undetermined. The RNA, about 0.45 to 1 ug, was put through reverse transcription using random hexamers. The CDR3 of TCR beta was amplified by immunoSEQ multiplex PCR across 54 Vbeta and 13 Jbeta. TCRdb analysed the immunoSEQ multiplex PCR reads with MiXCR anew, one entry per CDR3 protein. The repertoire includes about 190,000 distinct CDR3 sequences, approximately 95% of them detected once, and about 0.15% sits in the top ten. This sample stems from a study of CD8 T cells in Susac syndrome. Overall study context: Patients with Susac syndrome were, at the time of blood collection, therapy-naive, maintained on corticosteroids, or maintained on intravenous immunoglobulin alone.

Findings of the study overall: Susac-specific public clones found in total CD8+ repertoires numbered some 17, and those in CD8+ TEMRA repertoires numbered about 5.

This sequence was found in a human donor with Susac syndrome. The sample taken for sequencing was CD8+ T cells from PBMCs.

The CDR3 coding sequence is TGTGCCAGCAGCTTAGCAGCGGCGGGAGGGGATCAGGACGAGCAGTACTTC. It specifies CASSLAAAGGDQDEQYF. V usage is TRBV7-9 and J usage is TRBJ2-7; TRBD2 matches at 9 bases. The CDR3 contains 17 residues. CDR1 SEHNR and CDR2 FQNEAQ come from the germline V gene (reference sequence). With 0 bases clipped from V and 5 bases from J, the junction kept 11 bases outside the gene matches.